This entry concerns a single T cell receptor beta chain. Antigen specificity is unknown. These data belong to a study of cytomegalovirus exposure and HLA in healthy donors. The study, taken as a whole, reports: In vitro checks showed that a few CMV-associated chains really do target CMV antigens. Cytomegalovirus status was reportedly diagnosed by the classifier with high sensitivity and specificity. It was found in a later analysis that first-cohort TCR clusters tended to co-occur in the 130 or so validation repertoires.

Germline V lookup: CDR1 MNHEY, CDR2 SMNVEV (reference sequence). The CDR3 contains 14 residues. Germline trimming cut 4 bases from V and 3 bases from J; bases unmatched to any gene: 4. Profiled with immunoSEQ multiplex PCR; TCRdb holds only in-frame clones, not every one. The data contain some 100,000 clones, more than 70% of them singletons. The V gene is TRBV27, the J gene TRBJ2-7; 9 positions agree with TRBD1. The sequencing input was PBMCs. This TCR derives from a woman aged 18-35 years in good health and CMV-seronegative. This CDR3 is CASSSGTGLYEQYF. CDR3 DNA sequence: TGTGCCAGCAGTTCCGGGACAGGGCTCTACGAGCAGTACTTC.